This TCR beta chain was sequenced for a study of technical replicates of blood from a handful of donors. Per germline, CDR1 GTSNPN and CDR2 SVGIG (reference sequence). V was clipped by 2 bases and J by 3 bases, with 14 bases between them. The CDR3 has 14 residues. Generated by immunoSEQ multiplex PCR, the TCRdb table keeps only in-frame clones and is missing some. The sample consists of tens of thousands of clones, roughly 94% of them appearing once. The sequencing input was T cells isolated from PBMCs. The clonotype was recovered from a human donor in good health. J is TRBJ2-7 and V is TRBV30, with a weak D call TRBD2 (5 bases). In DNA form, the CDR3 reads TGTGCCTGGAGTTGGTCTAGCCGAAGCTACGAGCAGTACTTC. Amino acids: CAWSWSSRSYEQYF.